A single sample is the source of the 7 T cell receptor beta chains below, sequenced in a study of blood T cells in healthy people across ages. For the second PCR, which ran for roughly 7 to 11 cycles, a sample-barcoded 5' primer and a J-beta primer mix were used. TCRdb reprocessed the 5' RACE reads via MiXCR and lists one record per CDR3 protein. The data hold 1,800,000 or so distinct CDR3 sequences, with about two fifths observed a single time. The sample taken for sequencing was blood. All receptors come from a human donor in good health.

This clonotype was found a few times. V is TRBV25-1 and J is TRBJ2-3, with unresolved D. The germline CDR1 and CDR2 sequences are MGHDK and SYGVNS. This CDR3 has 14 amino acids. V was clipped by 5 bases and J by 8 bases, with 17 bases between them. DNA for the CDR3: TGTGCCAGCAGTCCTCCGGTTCCGGGTGGTACGCAGTATTTT. Translation: CASSPPVPGGTQYF.

Of note for this clonotype: At one of its ends the junction is not consistent with the germline gene, which may arise from a read error. This chain links TRBV20-1 with TRBJ1-2, with a tentative D call TRBD1 (5 bases). Germline CDR1 is DFQATT and CDR2 is SNEGSKA (reference sequence). This CDR3 is 15 amino acids long. The CDR3 spells CSARDRGRTNYGYTF. The DNA of the CDR3 is TGCAGTGCTAGAGATCGGGGCAGGACTAACTATGGTTACACCTTC.

This chain uses TRBV27 with TRBJ1-5; D not certain. V lost 6 bases and J 6 bases, leaving 15 bases between the germline ends. The CDR3 extends over 14 amino acids. Germline V gene sequence: CDR1 MNHEY, CDR2 SMNVEV (reference sequence). CDR3 nucleotide sequence: TGTGCCAGCAGACAGCTCGGAGGTACTCAGCCCCAGCATTTT. Its protein is CASRQLGGTQPQHF.

J is TRBJ2-3 and V is TRBV12-5; 8 nucleotides line up with TRBD2. Germline V gene lookup returns CDR1 LGHNT and CDR2 FRNRAP. V shed 4 bases, J shed 2 bases, and the junction held 11 bases outside the gene matches. The CDR3 length is 17 residues. CDR3 coding DNA: TGTGCTAGTGGTTGGGACCTGGGAGCGGGGGCCACAGATACGCAGTATTTT. It translates to CASGWDLGAGATDTQYF.

V is TRBV29-1 and J is TRBJ1-2, with D perhaps TRBD1 (5 bases). The CDR3 covers 11 residues. Trimming took 1 base from V and 10 from J, leaving 10 bases between them. CDR1 is SQVTM, CDR2 ANQGSEA, per germline. CDR3: CSVEGGLSYTF. CDR3 in DNA: TGCAGCGTTGAAGGGGGCCTTTCCTACACCTTC.

To note about this clonotype: Germline is not matched at one junction end, which may reflect a read error. The V gene is TRBV20-1, the J gene TRBJ1-1; 10 bases line up with TRBD1. CDR1 and CDR2 (germline): DFQATT, SNEGSKA (reference sequence). The CDR3 sequence is 14 residues long. The CDR3 sequence is CSASRDRGATEAFF. The CDR3 DNA sequence: TGCAGCGCTAGCAGGGACAGGGGAGCAACTGAAGCTTTCTTT.

V and J are TRBV7-9 and TRBJ2-5; D is undetermined. Germline V gene data show CDR1 as SEHNR and CDR2 as FQNEAQ (reference sequence). The V gene lost 2 bases and the J gene lost 4 bases, with 8 bases spanning the gap. The CDR3 has 13 amino acids. In nucleotides, the CDR3 is TGTGCCAGCAGCTTATGGAACGGAGAGACCCAGTACTTC. Its protein is CASSLWNGETQYF.